The 28 T cell receptor beta chains below were found in one sample sequenced in a study of CD8 T cells in Susac syndrome. RNA in amounts of roughly 0.5 to 1 ug was reverse transcribed with random hexamers. TCRdb re-analysed the immunoSEQ multiplex PCR reads in MiXCR, keeping a single row per CDR3 protein. The sample comprises 100,000 to 150,000 distinct CDR3 sequences, about 92% of which are singletons, and more than 0.25% rests with the top ten. Material: CD8+ T cells from PBMCs. The receptors were sampled from a human donor with multiple sclerosis.

The CDR3 sequence: CASSERPIIRGTVIYEQYF. The CDR3 nucleotides read TGTGCCAGCAGTGAACGCCCTATCATCCGCGGGACGGTGATCTACGAGCAGTACTTC. The J gene is TRBJ2-7, the V gene TRBV27; D possibly corresponds to TRBD2 (6 bases). V lost 5 bases, J lost 3 bases, and 29 bases lay in between. The CDR3 has 19 residues. The germline gives CDR1 MNHEY, CDR2 SMNVEV (reference sequence).

The chain employs TRBV5-6 and TRBJ2-7; TRBD2 matches at 8 bases. Trimming removed 4 bases from V and 4 bases from J; junction bases left unmatched: 10. CDR1 and CDR2 from the germline V gene are SGHDT and YYEEEE. The CDR3 consists of 15 residues. The CDR3 sequence: CASSGGLDGHYEQYV. In DNA form, the CDR3 reads TGTGCCAGCAGCGGGGGACTAGACGGGCATTACGAGCAGTACGTC.

J is TRBJ2-3 and V is TRBV19; D assignment may be TRBD1 or TRBD2 (5 bases each). The V and J ends lost 3 bases and 3 bases respectively, with 16 bases between them. Per germline, CDR1 LNHDA and CDR2 SQIVND (reference sequence). The CDR3 is 16 residues long. The CDR3 reads CASSIGWDQATDTQYF. The CDR3 DNA reads TGTGCCAGTAGTATCGGTTGGGACCAAGCGACAGATACGCAGTATTTT.

The chain couples TRBV3-1 to TRBJ2-5, with 9 bases lining up with TRBD2. There are 15 residues in the CDR3. Germline CDR1 reads LGHDT; CDR2 reads YNNKEL (reference sequence). Trimming removed 1 base from V and 5 bases from J; junction bases left unmatched: 5. The CDR3 DNA sequence: TGTGCCAGCAGCCAAGGCGGGACTAGCTGGGAGACCCAGTACTTC. Encoded protein: CASSQGGTSWETQYF.

V and J are TRBV24-1 and TRBJ2-1; D is possibly TRBD1 or TRBD2 (5 bases each). CDR3 length: 13 amino acids. V gave up 10 bases and J gave up 8 bases, with 17 bases separating them. Germline V lookup: CDR1 KGHDR, CDR2 SFDVKD. CDR3 sequence reads: CATGDAAWDEQFF. For the CDR3, the DNA is TGTGCCACGGGGGACGCGGCTTGGGATGAGCAGTTCTTC.

The chain employs TRBV5-1 and TRBJ2-2, with no clear D. The germline V and J ends were trimmed by 3 bases and 3 bases, with 6 bases remaining between them. This CDR3 is built from 13 residues. Germline V gene data show CDR1 as SGHRS and CDR2 as YFSETQ. Written as DNA, the CDR3 is TGCGCCAGCAGCTGGATCTACACCGGGGAGCTGTTTTTT. Translating it yields CASSWIYTGELFF.

V and J are TRBV2 and TRBJ2-5, with TRBD1 matching 7 bases. The trim removed 6 bases at V and 4 bases at J, leaving 2 bases unmatched. CDR3 length equals 12 residues. The V gene's germline CDR1 is SNHLY and CDR2 FYNNEI. CDR3 nucleotide sequence: TGTGCCAGCAGAGGGGACAGAGAGACCCAGTACTTC. This codes for CASRGDRETQYF. Variable domain in full (rest from reference TRBV2 and TRBJ2-5): EPEVTQTPSHQVTQMGQEVILRCVPISNHLYFYWYRQILGQKVEFLVSFYNNEISEKSEIFDDQFSVERPDGSNFTLKIRSTKLEDSAMYFCASRGDRETQYFGPGTRLLVL.

The chain joins TRBV18 to TRBJ2-7; D is ambiguous. Looked up from germline, CDR1 is KGHSH and CDR2 is LQKENI. This CDR3 is 13 amino acids long. The ends were cut back, 0 bases at V and 1 base at J, with 4 bases in the middle. CDR3 sequence reads: CASSPPYSYEQYV. Here the CDR3 DNA reads TGTGCCAGCTCACCACCCTATTCCTACGAGCAGTACGTC.

V and J are TRBV5-1 and TRBJ2-3; D call uncertain. V lost 0 bases, J lost 0 bases, and 8 bases lay in between. The CDR3 is 15 amino acids. Germline assignment: CDR1 SGHRS and CDR2 YFSETQ. CDR3 nucleotides: TGCGCCAGCAGCTTGGAAAAAGGTAGCACAGATACGCAGTATTTT. Its protein product is CASSLEKGSTDTQYF.

The V call is TRBV20-1, the J call TRBJ2-1, with TRBD2 identical over 8 bases. In germline, CDR1 is DFQATT, CDR2 SNEGSKA (reference sequence). V lost 1 base to trimming and J lost 6 bases; unmatched junction nucleotides: 8. The CDR3 runs to 15 residues. The CDR3 DNA follows: TGCAGTGCTAGAGGTTTACTAGCGGATACCAATGAGCAGTTCTTC. This translates into CSARGLLADTNEQFF.

V and J are TRBV24-1 and TRBJ2-1; the D is unclear. This CDR3 has 11 amino acids. Germline assignment: CDR1 KGHDR and CDR2 SFDVKD. With 9 bases removed from V and 9 bases from J, the gap between germline ends came to 11 bases. The CDR3 DNA is TGTGCCACCGCTCCCAGAGGTGAGCAGTTCTTC. Translated: CATAPRGEQFF.

V usage is TRBV19 and J usage is TRBJ2-7, with no clear D. CDR3 length equals 12 residues. The germline V gene has CDR1 LNHDA and CDR2 SQIVND (reference sequence). Trimming cost V 4 bases and J 7 bases, with 11 bases left between them. DNA of the CDR3: TGTGCCAGTAGTACAGGCCCACGGGAGCAGTACTTC. Translated: CASSTGPREQYF.

This clonotype has just one count. The J gene is TRBJ2-1, the V gene TRBV3-1; no reliable D call. Trimming took 1 base from V and 10 from J, leaving 8 bases between them. Germline lookup yields CDR1 LGHDT and CDR2 YNNKEL (reference sequence). This CDR3 has 12 residues. In DNA, the CDR3 is TGTGCCAGCAGCCAAGTTGGGCGGGAGCAGTTCTTC. It encodes CASSQVGREQFF.

The chain has TRBV6-5 and TRBJ2-3, with D perhaps TRBD2 (5 bases). The CDR3 has 16 amino acids. V shed 4 bases and J shed 1 base, with 15 bases lying between them. Germline V CDR1 and CDR2: MNHEY, SVGAGI. The CDR3 here is CASSSCWAGRTDTQYF. The DNA of the CDR3 is TGTGCCAGCAGTTCCTGTTGGGCGGGCCGCACAGATACGCAGTATTTT.

This clonotype was detected only a few times. V and J are TRBV6-5 and TRBJ2-2; no reliable D call. V lost 2 bases and J 0 bases, leaving 7 bases between the germline ends. This CDR3 is 15 amino acids long. Looked up from germline, CDR1 is MNHEY and CDR2 is SVGAGI. The CDR3 sequence is CASSYVVPNTGELFF. Here the CDR3 DNA reads TGTGCCAGCAGTTACGTGGTGCCGAACACCGGGGAGCTGTTTTTT.

This chain links TRBV27 with TRBJ2-7; D may correspond to TRBD1 or TRBD2 (5 bases each). Between the trimmed V and J ends, which lost 5 bases and 2 bases, there was a span of 10 bases. Per the germline V gene, CDR1 is MNHEY and CDR2 is SMNVEV (reference sequence). The CDR3 extends over 13 amino acids. The CDR3 DNA sequence: TGTGCCAGCAGTCCGGGGCCTGCCTACGAGCAGTACTTC. Protein product: CASSPGPAYEQYF.

This clonotype was seen once. The chain couples TRBV5-6 to TRBJ2-7; the D gene could be TRBD1 or TRBD2 (5 bases each). Trimming left V 0 bases short and J 2 bases short, with 9 bases between. CDR1 is SGHDT and CDR2 is YYEEEE in the germline V gene. This CDR3 is built from 14 residues. CDR3 in DNA: TGTGCCAGCAGCTTGGGGGACCGACCCTACGAGCAGTACTTC. This sequence encodes CASSLGDRPYEQYF.

The chain is built from TRBV20-1 and TRBJ1-4; 9 positions match TRBD1. V was pared by 6 bases and J by 8 bases, with 16 bases of the junction left unmatched. The CDR3 is 16 amino acids. Germline-derived CDR1 and CDR2 are DFQATT and SNEGSKA (reference sequence). The CDR3 sequence is CSAPGSLQGAVEKLFF. The CDR3 bases are TGCAGTGCCCCTGGGTCCTTACAGGGGGCCGTCGAAAAACTGTTTTTT.

The rearrangement uses TRBV7-8 and TRBJ2-3; the match to TRBD2 covers 8 bases. The CDR3 has 16 amino acids. Germline V gene lookup returns CDR1 SGHVS and CDR2 FQNEAQ. The ends lost 5 bases at V and 2 bases at J; junction bases unmatched: 9. DNA for the CDR3: TGTGCCAGCAGCGGGCCGGGAGGGCGGTTCACAGATACGCAGTATTTT. Amino acid sequence: CASSGPGGRFTDTQYF.

J is TRBJ1-2 and V is TRBV10-3; 7 bases are shared with TRBD1. Germline V gene lookup returns CDR1 ENHRY and CDR2 SYGVKD. The CDR3 is 13 amino acids. V dropped 8 bases and J dropped 7; count of bases not matched to a gene: 10. The CDR3 coding sequence is TGTGCCATCGGAAGACAGGGTTCGACTGGCTACACCTTC. Translated: CAIGRQGSTGYTF.

V usage is TRBV9 and J usage is TRBJ2-2, with 12 bases matching TRBD2. Germline V gene data show CDR1 as SGDLS and CDR2 as YYNGEE. The length of the CDR3 is 17 residues. V was clipped by 3 bases and J by 7 bases; unmatched bases: 10. CDR3 amino acids: CASSALLAGGQGGELFF. CDR3 in DNA: TGTGCCAGCAGCGCCCTACTAGCGGGGGGCCAGGGCGGGGAGCTGTTTTTT.

This chain links TRBV5-4 with TRBJ1-2; no firm D call. Germline lookup yields CDR1 SGHNT and CDR2 YYREEE (reference sequence). This CDR3 spans 15 amino acids. The V end was cut by 3 bases, the J end by 8 bases, with 20 bases between. This CDR3 is CASSSGYESLPGYTF. DNA for the CDR3: TGTGCCAGCAGCTCGGGATACGAGAGTCTTCCGGGCTACACCTTC.

The V gene is TRBV7-9, the J gene TRBJ1-4; possible D gene TRBD1, 6 bases. CDR3 length: 15 residues. The V and J ends lost 10 bases and 4 bases respectively, with 19 bases between them. The germline gives CDR1 SEHNR, CDR2 FQNEAQ (reference sequence). As DNA, the CDR3 is TGTGCCACCCAGGGATTTCAGGGGATTAATGAAAAACTGTTTTTT. Its protein product is CATQGFQGINEKLFF.

The chain couples TRBV4-1 to TRBJ2-4; possibly TRBD1 for D (5 bases). Germline CDR1 and CDR2: MGHRA and YSYEKL. V lost 4 bases and J 9 bases, leaving 22 bases between the germline ends. The CDR3 is 16 residues long. CDR3 coding DNA: TGCGCCAGCAGCCCACAAGGTGGGGCACAGTCGGGCATTCAGTACTTC. The encoded protein is CASSPQGGAQSGIQYF.

The rearrangement joins TRBV30 to TRBJ1-5, with unresolved D. CDR1 and CDR2 from the germline V gene are GTSNPN and SVGIG (reference sequence). CDR3 size: 12 residues. V was shortened by 2 bases and J by 3 bases, with 5 bases between the two germline ends. This CDR3 is CAWSHNNQPQHF. DNA for the CDR3: TGTGCCTGGAGTCACAACAATCAGCCCCAGCATTTT.

The chain combines TRBV2 with TRBJ2-7, with D possibly matching TRBD1 (5 bases). This CDR3 has 13 amino acids. Germline-derived CDR1 and CDR2 are SNHLY and FYNNEI. V was shortened by 3 bases and J by 3 bases, with 9 bases between the two germline ends. The CDR3 sequence: CASSETDNYEQYF. For the CDR3, the DNA is TGTGCCAGCAGTGAGACAGACAACTACGAGCAGTACTTC.

The V gene is TRBV5-4, the J gene TRBJ2-5; 8 positions match TRBD2. CDR3 size: 14 residues. V lost 2 bases and J lost 2; bases outside the gene matches: 2. Germline lookup yields CDR1 SGHNT and CDR2 YYREEE (reference sequence). The chain's CDR3 is CASSFTSGQETQYF. DNA of the CDR3: TGTGCCAGCAGCTTTACTAGCGGACAAGAGACCCAGTACTTC.

The chain has TRBV9 and TRBJ2-2; maybe TRBD2 (5 bases). This CDR3 is 15 amino acids long. V shed 0 bases and J shed 3 bases, with 9 bases lying between them. Germline CDR1 is SGDLS and CDR2 is YYNGEE. The CDR3 bases are TGTGCCAGCAGCGTAGCGGGGTTGGACACCGGGGAGCTGTTTTTT. Translating gives CASSVAGLDTGELFF.